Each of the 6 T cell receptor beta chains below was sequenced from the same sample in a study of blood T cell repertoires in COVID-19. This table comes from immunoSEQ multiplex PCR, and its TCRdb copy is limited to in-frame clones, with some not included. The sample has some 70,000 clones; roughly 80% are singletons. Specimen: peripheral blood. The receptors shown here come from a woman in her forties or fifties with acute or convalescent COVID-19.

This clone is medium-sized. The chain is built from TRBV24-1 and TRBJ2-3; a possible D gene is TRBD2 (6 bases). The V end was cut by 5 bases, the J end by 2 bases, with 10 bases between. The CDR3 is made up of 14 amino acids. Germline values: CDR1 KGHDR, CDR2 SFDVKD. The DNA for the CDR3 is TGTGCCACCAGTGGCCGGGGGACCACAGATACGCAGTATTTT. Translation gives CATSGRGTTDTQYF.

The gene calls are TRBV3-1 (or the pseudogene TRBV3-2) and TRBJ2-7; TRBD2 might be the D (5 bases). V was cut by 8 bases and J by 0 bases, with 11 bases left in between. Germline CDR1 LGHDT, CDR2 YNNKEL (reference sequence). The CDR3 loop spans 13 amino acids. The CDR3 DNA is TGTGCCAGCCCAAGAGCGGACTCCTACGAGCAGTACTTC. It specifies CASPRADSYEQYF.

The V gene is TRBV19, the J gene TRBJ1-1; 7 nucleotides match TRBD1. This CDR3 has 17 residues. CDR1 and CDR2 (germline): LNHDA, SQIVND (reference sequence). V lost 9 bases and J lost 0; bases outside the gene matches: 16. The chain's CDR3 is CASKTLRQGGMNTEAFF. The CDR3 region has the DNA TGTGCCAGCAAAACCCTAAGACAGGGTGGGATGAACACTGAAGCTTTCTTT. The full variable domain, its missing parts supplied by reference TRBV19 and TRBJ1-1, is DGGITQSPKYLFRKEGQNVTLSCEQNLNHDAMYWYRQDPGQGLRLIYYSQIVNDFQKGDIAEGYSVSREKKESFPLTVTSAQKNPTAFYLCASKTLRQGGMNTEAFFGQGTRLTVV.

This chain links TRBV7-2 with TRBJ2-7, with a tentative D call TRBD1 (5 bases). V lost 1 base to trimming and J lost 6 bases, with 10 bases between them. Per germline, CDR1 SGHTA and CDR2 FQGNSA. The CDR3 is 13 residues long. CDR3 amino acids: CASSLGRASEQYF. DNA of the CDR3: TGTGCCAGCAGCTTAGGCAGGGCCTCCGAGCAGTACTTC.

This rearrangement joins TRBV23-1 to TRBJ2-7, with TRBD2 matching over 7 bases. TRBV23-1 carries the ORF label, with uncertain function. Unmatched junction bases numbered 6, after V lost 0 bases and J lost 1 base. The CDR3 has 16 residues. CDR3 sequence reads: CASSQSMAGESYEQYF. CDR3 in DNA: TGCGCCAGCAGTCAATCGATGGCGGGGGAATCCTACGAGCAGTACTTC.

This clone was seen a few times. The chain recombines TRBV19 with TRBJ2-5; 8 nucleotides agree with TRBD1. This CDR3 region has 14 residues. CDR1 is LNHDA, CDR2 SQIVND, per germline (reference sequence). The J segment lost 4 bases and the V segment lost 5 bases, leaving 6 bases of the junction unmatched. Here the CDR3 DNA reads TGTGCCAGTAGTTGGACAGGGACGAGAGAGACCCAGTACTTC. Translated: CASSWTGTRETQYF. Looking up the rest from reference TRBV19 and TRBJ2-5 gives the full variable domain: DGGITQSPKYLFRKEGQNVTLSCEQNLNHDAMYWYRQDPGQGLRLIYYSQIVNDFQKGDIAEGYSVSREKKESFPLTVTSAQKNPTAFYLCASSWTGTRETQYFGPGTRLLVL.